The 4 T cell receptor beta chains below come from one sample, sequenced in a study of graft-versus-host responses after intestinal transplantation. These TCRs' antigens remain unknown. This table comes from immunoSEQ multiplex PCR, and its TCRdb copy is limited to in-frame clones, with some not included. The sample lists some 86,000 clones, 91% seen once, with roughly 0.1% in the top ten. The sample consisted of unstimulated CD4+ T cells sorted from spleen or lymph node cells, taken before intestinal transplant. The receptors originated from a human donor who received an intestinal transplant.

The chain couples TRBV10-2 to TRBJ1-2, with D perhaps matching TRBD1 (5 bases). CDR3 length: 14 amino acids. The germline V gene encodes CDR1 WSHSY and CDR2 SAAADI. V lost 2 bases, J lost 8 bases, and 15 bases lay in between. Here the CDR3 reads CASSEIGAGGGYTF. The CDR3 bases are TGCGCCAGCAGTGAGATCGGGGCGGGGGGAGGCTACACCTTC.

V usage is TRBV9 and J usage is TRBJ2-7, with 10 bases aligning to TRBD1. Trimming at V came to 4 bases and at J to 7 bases, leaving 8 bases not matched to a gene. Germline assignment: CDR1 SGDLS and CDR2 YYNGEE. This CDR3 spans 14 amino acids. CDR3: CASSSGQGLWEQYF. For the CDR3, the DNA is TGTGCCAGCAGCTCGGGACAGGGGCTTTGGGAGCAGTACTTC.

This chain links TRBV5-1 with TRBJ1-6, with D unclear. The CDR3 runs to 17 residues. Germline V gene data show CDR1 as SGHRS and CDR2 as YFSETQ. Trimming cost V 0 bases and J 3 bases, with 13 bases left between them. The CDR3 coding sequence is TGCGCCAGCAGCTTGGGCTCGCCAGATTTCTATAATTCACCCCTCCACTTT. Translating gives CASSLGSPDFYNSPLHF.

The rearrangement links TRBV19 to TRBJ1-3; TRBD1 aligns across 7 bases. V shed 4 bases and J 7 bases; nucleotides not matched to a gene: 10. Germline-derived CDR1 and CDR2 are LNHDA and SQIVND (reference sequence). The CDR3 sequence is 15 residues long. CDR3 DNA: TGTGCCAGTAGTAGGAGGGACAGAACTAAGAACACCATATATTTT. Its protein product is CASSRRDRTKNTIYF.